This T cell receptor beta chain was identified in a study of cytomegalovirus exposure and HLA in healthy donors. Concerning this clone itself: Antigen unknown.

Donors were drawn from the approximately 130-subject validation cohort, separate from the approximately 670-subject first cohort. The V and J ends lost 1 base and 6 bases, in that order; junction bases with no gene match: 4. The germline gives CDR1 MNHEY, CDR2 SVGAGI. The CDR3 covers 15 residues. The protocol was immunoSEQ multiplex PCR, while the TCRdb copy is restricted to in-frame clones and leaves out a portion. Among some 140,000 clones listed, 85% to 90% were seen once. Study-wide results and limits: The investigators catalogued 150 to 200 TCR beta chains as cytomegalovirus-associated. CMV antigen specificity was confirmed in vitro for a few CMV-associated chains. Cytomegalovirus status was reportedly diagnosed by the classifier with high specificity and sensitivity.

The sample taken for sequencing was PBMCs. This sequence was found in a woman aged 25 to 45 in good health and CMV-seropositive. The chain recombines TRBV6-5 with TRBJ2-7; 12 nucleotides agree with TRBD2. The CDR3 region has the DNA TGTGCCAGCAGTTACTACCGGACTAGCGGGATCGAGCAGTACTTC. It specifies CASSYYRTSGIEQYF.